Each of the 3 T cell receptor beta chains below was sequenced from the same sample in a study of shared clonotypes between healthy human individuals. The assay was immunoSEQ multiplex PCR, and TCRdb's table has in-frame clones only and misses some. The sample carries roughly 2 million clones, roughly 95% recorded once. CD8 cells classed as naive were CD45RO-negative and positively selected for CCR7, excluding terminally differentiated effector memory CD45RA+ cells. The specimen was naive CD8+ T cells sorted from blood. These receptors all come from a young man in good health.

The rearrangement uses TRBV7-9 and TRBJ2-5; TRBD2 agrees at 9 bases. Germline assignment: CDR1 SEHNR and CDR2 FQNEAQ (reference sequence). The CDR3 loop spans 17 amino acids. With 3 bases clipped from V and 0 bases from J, the junction kept 8 bases outside the gene matches. The CDR3 DNA reads TGTGCCAGCAGCTTTTTCGGACTAGCGACGTACCAAGAGACCCAGTACTTC. Translated: CASSFFGLATYQETQYF.

As DNA, the CDR3 is TGTGCCAGCAGTGACGTTGGGGGAGGCACTGAAGCTTTCTTT. Translated, it gives CASSDVGGGTEAFF. The chain recombines TRBV6-4 with TRBJ1-1; D is perhaps TRBD1 (5 bases). The CDR3 is made up of 14 amino acids. V was trimmed by 2 bases and J by 4 bases, leaving 11 bases between them. Germline CDR1 is MRHNA and CDR2 is SNTAGT.

The J gene is TRBJ2-5, the V gene TRBV11-2, with D perhaps TRBD2 (5 bases). The germline CDR1 and CDR2 sequences are SGHAT and FQNNGV. This CDR3 is built from 14 residues. The V and J ends lost 4 bases and 5 bases respectively, with 14 bases between them. The CDR3 protein is CASSSQDWAETQYF. CDR3 DNA: TGTGCCAGCAGCTCCCAGGACTGGGCTGAGACCCAGTACTTC.